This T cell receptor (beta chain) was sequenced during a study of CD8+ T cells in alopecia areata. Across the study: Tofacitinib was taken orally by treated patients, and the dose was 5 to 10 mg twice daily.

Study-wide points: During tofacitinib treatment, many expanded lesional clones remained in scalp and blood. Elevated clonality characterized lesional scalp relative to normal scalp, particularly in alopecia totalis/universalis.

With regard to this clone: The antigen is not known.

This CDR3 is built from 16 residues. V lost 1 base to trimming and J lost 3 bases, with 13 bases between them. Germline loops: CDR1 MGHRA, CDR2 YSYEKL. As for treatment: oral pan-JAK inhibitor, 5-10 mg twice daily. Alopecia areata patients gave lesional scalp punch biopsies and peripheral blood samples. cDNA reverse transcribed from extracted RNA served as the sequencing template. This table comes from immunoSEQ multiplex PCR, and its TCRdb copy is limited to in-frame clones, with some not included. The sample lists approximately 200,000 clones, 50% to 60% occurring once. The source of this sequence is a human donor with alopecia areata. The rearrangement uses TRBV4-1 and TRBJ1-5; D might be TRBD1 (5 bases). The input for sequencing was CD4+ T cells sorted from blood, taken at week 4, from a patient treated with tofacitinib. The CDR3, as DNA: TGCGCCAGCAGCCAAGCTGGGCTTGGGACCAATCAGCCCCAGCATTTT. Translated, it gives CASSQAGLGTNQPQHF.